Below are 3 T cell receptor beta chains sequenced from a single sample in a study of T cell responses to AZD1222 COVID-19 vaccine. Repertoires were generated with immunoSEQ multiplex PCR, while TCRdb's copy carries only in-frame clones and drops some. The sample has 120,000 to 150,000 clones; 90% are singletons. Sample: peripheral blood, taken 28 days after the second AZD1222 dose. The source is an adult who received the AZD1222 COVID-19 vaccine.

The chain has TRBV3-1 (or the pseudogene TRBV3-2) and TRBJ1-2; 7 bases match TRBD1. CDR3 length: 11 amino acids. With V trimmed by 8 bases and J by 7 bases, 4 bases remained unmatched. From germline, CDR1 is LGHDT and CDR2 YNNKEL (reference sequence). The CDR3 spells CASRGGGGYTF. CDR3 nucleotide sequence: TGTGCCAGCCGAGGGGGCGGTGGCTACACCTTC.

V gene TRBV19 combines with J gene TRBJ1-2, with D perhaps TRBD1 (5 bases). Germline CDR1 and CDR2: LNHDA and SQIVND (reference sequence). The CDR3 is 17 residues long. Deletions cut 5 bases from V and 2 bases from J, with 21 bases between. The CDR3 DNA follows: TGTGCCAGTAGTGGACCGCGGGGGTCAAGAGACAACTATGGCTACACCTTC. Translating gives CASSGPRGSRDNYGYTF.

The rearrangement links TRBV5-5 to TRBJ2-3; TRBD2 agrees at 8 bases. The V and J ends lost 3 bases and 4 bases, in that order; junction bases with no gene match: 10. CDR1 is SGHKS, CDR2 YYEKEE, per germline (reference sequence). This CDR3 is 16 amino acids long. This chain's CDR3 is CASSSWVAGWADTQYF. For the CDR3, the DNA is TGTGCCAGCAGCTCCTGGGTAGCGGGATGGGCAGATACGCAGTATTTT.